The TCR beta chain described here comes from a study of T cells after yellow fever vaccination. Overall study results and limits: When the response was secondary, it was weaker but reached its peak faster, day 5 versus 15. Clonotype sharing between CD4 and CD8 compartments was small. From the bulk population, abundant clonotypes could contaminate and appear within FACS-sorted repertoires.

From germline, CDR1 is SGHTA and CDR2 FQGNSA. J gave up 3 bases and V 1 base, and 9 bases lay outside the gene matches. The CDR3 totals 17 residues. Notes on this clonotype: Its antigen is unknown.

A single record per CDR3 protein comes from TCRdb applying MiXCR to the 5' RACE reads. Counted here are roughly 500,000 distinct CDR3 sequences, approximately 21% occurring once; the ten biggest clones make up around an eighth. The TCR was taken from a man aged 25-45 years who received the YFV17D yellow fever vaccine. Sequencing was performed on PBMCs, taken 15 days after the yellow fever booster vaccination. The chain has TRBV7-2 and TRBJ2-1, with 7 bases matching TRBD2. CDR3 residues: CASSLVAGKRGYNEQFF. The DNA of the CDR3 is TGTGCCAGCAGCTTAGTTGCCGGAAAGCGGGGCTACAATGAGCAGTTCTTC.